This T cell receptor (beta chain) was identified during a study of PD-1 blockade in classical Hodgkin lymphoma. Study as a whole: Treatment was intravenous nivolumab, 3 mg/kg every 2 weeks, until progression.

As concerns this clone: The antigen remains undetermined.

Trimming cost V 0 bases and J 3 bases, with 13 bases left between them. The germline V gene has CDR1 SGHRS and CDR2 YFSETQ. CDR3 length: 16 amino acids. Sequencing used immunoSEQ multiplex PCR; TCRdb keeps in-frame clones, though not all of them. The sample has 50,000 or so clones; more than 85% are singletons. Patients all relapsed after autologous stem cell transplantation, and there was variation in brentuximab vedotin exposure. Each best response was a complete response, a partial response or progressive disease. Overall study results and limits: A significant rise in TCR diversity was seen by C4D1 for CD4+ cells but not for CD8+ cells.

V and J are TRBV5-1 and TRBJ1-3; no clear D. The material sequenced was peripheral blood mononuclear cells (PBMCs), taken before the second cycle of nivolumab. This receptor was obtained from a human donor with classical Hodgkin lymphoma. The CDR3 reads CASSLGPGSGGNTIYF. The CDR3 region has the DNA TGCGCCAGCAGCTTGGGGCCGGGGTCAGGTGGAAACACCATATATTTT.